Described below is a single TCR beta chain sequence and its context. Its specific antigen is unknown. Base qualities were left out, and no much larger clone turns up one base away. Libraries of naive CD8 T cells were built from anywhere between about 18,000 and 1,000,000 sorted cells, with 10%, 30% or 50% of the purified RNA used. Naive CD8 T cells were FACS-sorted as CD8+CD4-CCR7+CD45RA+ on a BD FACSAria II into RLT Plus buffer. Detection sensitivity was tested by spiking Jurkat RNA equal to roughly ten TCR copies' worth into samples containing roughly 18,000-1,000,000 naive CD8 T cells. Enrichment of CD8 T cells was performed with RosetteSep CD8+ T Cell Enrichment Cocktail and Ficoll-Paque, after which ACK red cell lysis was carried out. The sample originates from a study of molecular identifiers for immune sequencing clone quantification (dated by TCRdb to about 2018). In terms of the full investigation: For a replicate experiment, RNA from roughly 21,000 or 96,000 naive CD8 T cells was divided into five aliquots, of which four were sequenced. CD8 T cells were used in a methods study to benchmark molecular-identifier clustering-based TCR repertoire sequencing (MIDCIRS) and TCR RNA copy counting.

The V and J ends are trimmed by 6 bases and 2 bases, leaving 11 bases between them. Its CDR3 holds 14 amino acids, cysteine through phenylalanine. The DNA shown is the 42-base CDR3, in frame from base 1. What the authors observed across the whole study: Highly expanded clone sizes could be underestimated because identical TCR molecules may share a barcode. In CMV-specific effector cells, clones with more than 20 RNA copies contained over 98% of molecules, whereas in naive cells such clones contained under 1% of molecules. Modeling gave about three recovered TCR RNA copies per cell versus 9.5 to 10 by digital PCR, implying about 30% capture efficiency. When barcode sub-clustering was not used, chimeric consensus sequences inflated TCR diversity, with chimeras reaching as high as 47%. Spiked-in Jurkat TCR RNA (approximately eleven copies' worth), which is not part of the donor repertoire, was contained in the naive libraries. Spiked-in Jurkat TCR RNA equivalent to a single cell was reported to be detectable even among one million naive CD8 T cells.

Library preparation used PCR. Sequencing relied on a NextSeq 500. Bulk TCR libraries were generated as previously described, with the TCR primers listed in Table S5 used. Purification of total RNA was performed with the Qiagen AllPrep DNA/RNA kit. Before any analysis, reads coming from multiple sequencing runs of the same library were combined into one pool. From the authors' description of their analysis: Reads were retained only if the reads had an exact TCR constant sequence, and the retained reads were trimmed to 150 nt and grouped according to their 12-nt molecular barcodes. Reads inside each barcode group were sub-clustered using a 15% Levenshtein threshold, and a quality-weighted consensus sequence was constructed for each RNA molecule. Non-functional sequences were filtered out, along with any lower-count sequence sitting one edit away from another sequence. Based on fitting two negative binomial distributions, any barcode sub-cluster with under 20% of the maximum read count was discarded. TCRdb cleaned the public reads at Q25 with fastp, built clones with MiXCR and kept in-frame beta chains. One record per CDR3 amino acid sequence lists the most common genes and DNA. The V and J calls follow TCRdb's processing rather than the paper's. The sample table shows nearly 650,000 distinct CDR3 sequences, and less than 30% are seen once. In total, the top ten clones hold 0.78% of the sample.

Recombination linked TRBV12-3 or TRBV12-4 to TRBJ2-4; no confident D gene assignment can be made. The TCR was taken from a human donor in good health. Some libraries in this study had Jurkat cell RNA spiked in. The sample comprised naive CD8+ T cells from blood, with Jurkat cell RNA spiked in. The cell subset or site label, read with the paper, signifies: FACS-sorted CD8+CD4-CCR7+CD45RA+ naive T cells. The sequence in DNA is TGTGCCAGCAGCCTATTCCTAACCAAAAACATTCAGTACTTC. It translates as CASSLFLTKNIQYF.